The present T cell receptor beta chain was sequenced within a study of blood T cell repertoires in COVID-19. Study context: COVID-19 samples, acute and convalescent, were from the United States, Italy and Spain. PBMCs, B-cell-depleted T cells, or T cells provided the cDNA or gDNA that made up the material.

Germline lookup yields CDR1 MDHEN and CDR2 SYDVKM. V trimming: 4 bases; J trimming: 4 bases; junction bases outside the gene matches: 4. The CDR3 has 15 amino acids. Methods used by the authors: Amplified reference gene primers provided the basis for estimating nucleated cell counts. TCRdb's copy holds only in-frame clones and misses some; the assay was immunoSEQ multiplex PCR. Clone size and the V and J calls come from that table; the DNA yielded D and trimming. The table records 53,000 or so clones, around 85% of them present only once. V gene TRBV28 combines with J gene TRBJ1-3, with 10 bases lining up with TRBD1. The sequence was obtained from a man between 70 and 80 years old with active COVID-19. Sequences were obtained from peripheral blood. The CDR3 reads CASSSLTGGGNTIYF. CDR3 DNA sequence: TGTGCCAGCAGTTCGTTGACAGGGGGCGGAAACACCATATATTTT.